A single sample gave rise to the 13 T cell receptor beta chains below, sequenced in a study of T cells after yellow fever vaccination. TCRdb processed the 5' RACE reads anew with MiXCR; each CDR3 protein has one entry. The repertoire holds roughly 500,000 distinct CDR3 sequences, with 15% to 20% as singletons. The material was PBMCs, obtained 15 days after the yellow fever booster vaccination. The receptors derive from a man aged 25-40 years who received the YFV17D yellow fever vaccine.

This clonotype showed up just a few times. The chain uses TRBV7-2 and TRBJ2-7; 7 bases agree with TRBD1. This CDR3 is built from 14 residues. Germline-derived CDR1 and CDR2 are SGHTA and FQGNSA. J was trimmed by 2 bases and V by 6 bases; bases with no gene match: 7. In nucleotides, the CDR3 is TGTGCCAGCAGTCGACAGGGATCTGCCTACGAGCAGTACTTC. Its translation is CASSRQGSAYEQYF.

This clonotype occurred a few times. The chain joins TRBV6-5 to TRBJ2-7; D is perhaps TRBD2 (5 bases). The CDR3 has 11 residues. Trimming took 8 bases from V and 4 from J, leaving 9 bases between them. Germline V CDR1 and CDR2: MNHEY, SVGAGI. In nucleotides, the CDR3 is TGTGCCAGCTGGGGAGCTTACGAGCAGTACTTC. This encodes CASWGAYEQYF.

This clonotype was counted only a few times. The V and J genes are TRBV28 and TRBJ2-2; 8 bases line up with TRBD2. CDR3 length equals 16 residues. Germline assignment: CDR1 MDHEN and CDR2 SYDVKM. Trimming took 7 bases from V and 1 from J; bases not matched to a gene: 8. Written as DNA, the CDR3 is TGTGCCAGCAAAAGAGCGGGAGTTGTGAACACCGGGGAGCTGTTTTTT. Translated, it gives CASKRAGVVNTGELFF.

This clonotype was observed once. The chain couples TRBV4-3 to TRBJ2-7; 10 nucleotides agree with TRBD2. J was trimmed by 4 bases and V by 0 bases; bases with no gene match: 6. Germline lookup yields CDR1 LGHNA and CDR2 YSLEER. This CDR3 contains 16 residues. The CDR3 reads CASSQDPLAGVYEQYF. The CDR3 nucleotides read TGCGCCAGCAGCCAAGATCCGCTAGCGGGAGTTTACGAGCAGTACTTC.

The CDR3 nucleotides read TGTGCCAGCAGCAGGGGCGGAAACTATGGCTACACCTTC. Translation: CASSRGGNYGYTF. The rearrangement links TRBV7-2 to TRBJ1-2, with a tentative D call TRBD1 (5 bases). This CDR3 spans 13 amino acids. In germline, CDR1 is SGHTA, CDR2 FQGNSA. Trimming pared 5 bases from V and 2 bases from J, leaving 9 bases between.

In this sample, this clonotype turned up a few times. This chain uses TRBV25-1 with TRBJ1-1; D is uncertain. Germline values: CDR1 MGHDK, CDR2 SYGVNS. The CDR3 has 12 amino acids. Trimming pared 3 bases from V and 1 base from J, leaving 3 bases between. CDR3 sequence: CASSDWNTEAFF. The CDR3 DNA reads TGTGCCAGCAGTGACTGGAACACTGAAGCTTTCTTT.

This clonotype was recorded many times. The chain uses TRBV12-3 or TRBV12-4 and TRBJ2-5; D remains ambiguous. V was clipped by 5 bases and J by 5 bases, with 15 bases between them. This CDR3 spans 14 amino acids. The CDR3 protein is CASSTTDALETQYF. The CDR3 region has the DNA TGTGCCAGCAGTACGACGGACGCCCTTGAGACCCAGTACTTC.

The sample holds one count of this clonotype. This chain uses TRBV6-5 with TRBJ2-1, with a possible D match to TRBD2 (5 bases). Germline lookup yields CDR1 MNHEY and CDR2 SVGAGI. This CDR3 contains 12 residues. Trimming removed 6 bases at V and 8 bases at J, with 11 bases between. In nucleotides, the CDR3 is TGTGCCAGCAGCGGAGCGGCCCATGAGCAGTTCTTC. Translated: CASSGAAHEQFF.

This CDR3 reads CASSLARVTRQYF. For the CDR3, the DNA is TGTGCCAGCAGCTTAGCCAGGGTTACAAGACAGTACTTC. The rearrangement joins TRBV7-2 to TRBJ2-7, with D possibly TRBD1 on 5 matching bases. CDR1 and CDR2 from the germline V gene are SGHTA and FQGNSA. The CDR3 contains 13 residues. Trimming took off 0 bases at V and 10 bases at J, with 13 bases between the two ends.

This chain connects TRBV9 to TRBJ1-4, with a possible D match to TRBD1 (5 bases). The germline gives CDR1 SGDLS, CDR2 YYNGEE. This CDR3 contains 17 residues. Trimming stripped 0 bases from V and 7 bases from J, with 19 bases between. The CDR3 DNA reads TGTGCCAGCAGCGTAGGCAGGGAAATGAGTCGTGGTGAAAAACTGTTTTTT. This encodes CASSVGREMSRGEKLFF.

This clonotype has just a few counts. This chain connects TRBV7-6 to TRBJ2-1; the D is unclear. This CDR3 comprises 16 residues. V dropped 8 bases and J dropped 0 bases, with 17 bases sitting between them. Germline lookup yields CDR1 SGHVS and CDR2 FNYEAQ. CDR3 residues: CASHQSGPGSYNEQFF. Here the CDR3 DNA reads TGTGCCAGCCACCAAAGTGGGCCCGGCTCCTACAATGAGCAGTTCTTC. The whole variable domain, remainder taken from reference TRBV7-6 and TRBJ2-1, is GAGVSQSPRYKVTKRGQDVALRCDPISGHVSLYWYRQALGQGPEFLTYFNYEAQQDKSGLPNDRFSAERPEGSISTLTIQRTEQRDSAMYRCASHQSGPGSYNEQFFGPGTRLTVL.

The chain recombines TRBV25-1 with TRBJ2-3; no firm D call. The germline V gene encodes CDR1 MGHDK and CDR2 SYGVNS. The CDR3 has 14 amino acids. Between the trimmed V and J ends, which lost 3 bases and 2 bases, there was a span of 9 bases. CDR3 coding DNA: TGTGCCAGCAGTGACTCTTCACTCACAGATACGCAGTATTTT. Its translation is CASSDSSLTDTQYF.

The chain employs TRBV7-2 and TRBJ2-7, with 11 bases matching TRBD2. Losses at the gene ends were 8 bases for V and 0 bases for J; bases not matched to a gene: 9. This CDR3 comprises 16 residues. Looked up from germline, CDR1 is SGHTA and CDR2 is FQGNSA. The CDR3 nucleotides are TGTGCCAGCGAAAGACTAGCGGGACCGAGCTCCTACGAGCAGTACTTC. This translates into CASERLAGPSSYEQYF.